A single sample gave rise to the 5 T cell receptor beta chains below, sequenced in a study of human T cells and chemical hapten exposure. Time point denoted: healthy volunteer bleed at 2 weeks. Total RNA was isolated from unfractionated whole blood. TCRdb processed the RACE reads anew with MiXCR; each CDR3 protein has one entry. The repertoire includes about 130,000 distinct CDR3 sequences, around 8.2% of them detected once, and roughly 2% sits in the top ten. Sequencing was done on a sample of whole blood. The receptors originated from a male donor in good health. Some clones in this sample may be carry-over from other donors' samples.

This clonotype has a handful of counts. The chain carries TRBV9 and TRBJ1-1, with TRBD1 matching over 11 bases. The CDR3 spans 17 residues. V dropped 0 bases and J dropped 4; count of bases not matched to a gene: 8. Germline V gene data show CDR1 as SGDLS and CDR2 as YYNGEE. For the CDR3, the DNA is TGTGCCAGCAGCGTAGCCGGCGGACAGGGGGCGGGCACTGAAGCTTTCTTT. This gives the protein CASSVAGGQGAGTEAFF.

This clonotype was seen repeatedly, ten times or more. This chain connects TRBV18 to TRBJ1-5; TRBD1 matches 8 bases. The V segment lost 5 bases and the J segment 5 bases; nucleotides outside the gene matches: 11. The CDR3 has 16 residues. Looked up from germline, CDR1 is KGHSH and CDR2 is LQKENI. The CDR3 DNA reads TGTGCCAGCTCATCAGGGGGCGGGGCACAAGATCAGCCCCAGCATTTT. Its translation: CASSSGGGAQDQPQHF.

This clonotype has a handful of counts. The chain recombines TRBV14 with TRBJ1-2; 7 bases align to TRBD1. J was trimmed by 7 bases and V by 1 base; bases with no gene match: 6. Germline-derived CDR1 and CDR2 are SGHDN and FVKESK. CDR3 length equals 14 residues. DNA for the CDR3: TGTGCCAGCAGCCAAGCTCTGACAGGGTTTGGCTACACCTTC. This encodes CASSQALTGFGYTF.

This clonotype was recorded a few times. The chain uses TRBV7-4 and TRBJ1-5, with D possibly TRBD1 on 6 matching bases. Germline CDR1 reads SGHVT; CDR2 reads SQSDAQ. Trimming took off 5 bases at V and 0 bases at J, with 14 bases between the two ends. The CDR3 spans 16 residues. The CDR3 bases are TGTGCCAGCAGCCCCCCCGGACAGTTTAGCAATCAGCCCCAGCATTTT. It encodes CASSPPGQFSNQPQHF.

V and J are TRBV7-7 and TRBJ2-5; 14 bases map to TRBD2. The germline V gene encodes CDR1 SSHAT and CDR2 FNYEAQ (reference sequence). Trimming at V came to 5 bases and at J to 3 bases, leaving 5 bases not matched to a gene. The CDR3 spans 16 residues. The CDR3 protein is CASSHRLAGGEETQYF. CDR3 nucleotide sequence: TGTGCCAGCAGCCACCGACTAGCGGGGGGGGAAGAGACCCAGTACTTC.